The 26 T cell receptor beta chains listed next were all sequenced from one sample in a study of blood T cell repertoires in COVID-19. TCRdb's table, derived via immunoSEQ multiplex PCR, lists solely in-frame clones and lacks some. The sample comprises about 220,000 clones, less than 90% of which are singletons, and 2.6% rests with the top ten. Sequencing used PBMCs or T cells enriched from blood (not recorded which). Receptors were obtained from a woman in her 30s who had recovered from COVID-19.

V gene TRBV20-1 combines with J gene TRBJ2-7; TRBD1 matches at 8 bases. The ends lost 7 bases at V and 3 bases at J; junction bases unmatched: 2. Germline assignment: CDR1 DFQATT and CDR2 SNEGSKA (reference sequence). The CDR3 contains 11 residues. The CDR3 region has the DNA TGCAGTGTTGGACAGGGCTACGAGCAGTACTTC. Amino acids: CSVGQGYEQYF.

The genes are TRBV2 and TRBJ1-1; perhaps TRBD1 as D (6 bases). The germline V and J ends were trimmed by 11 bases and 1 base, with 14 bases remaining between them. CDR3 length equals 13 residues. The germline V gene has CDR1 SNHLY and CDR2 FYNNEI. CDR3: CADSGVENTEAFF. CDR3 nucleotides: TGTGCCGACTCAGGGGTTGAGAACACTGAAGCTTTCTTT.

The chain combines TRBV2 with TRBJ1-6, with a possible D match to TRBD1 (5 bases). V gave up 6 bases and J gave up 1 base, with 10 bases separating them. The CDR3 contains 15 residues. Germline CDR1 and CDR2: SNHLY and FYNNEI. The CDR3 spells CASSRGQSYNSPLHF. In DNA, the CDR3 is TGTGCCAGCAGCCGAGGACAATCCTATAATTCACCCCTCCACTTT.

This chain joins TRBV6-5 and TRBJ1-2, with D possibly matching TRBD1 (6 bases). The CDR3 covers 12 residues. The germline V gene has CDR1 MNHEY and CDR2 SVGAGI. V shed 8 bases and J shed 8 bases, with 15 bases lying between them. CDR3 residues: CASLGTTLGYTF. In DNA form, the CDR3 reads TGTGCCAGCCTAGGGACAACCTTGGGCTACACCTTC.

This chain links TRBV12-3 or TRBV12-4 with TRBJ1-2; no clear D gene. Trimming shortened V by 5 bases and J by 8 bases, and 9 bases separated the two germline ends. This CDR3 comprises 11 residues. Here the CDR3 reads CASSRGRGYTF. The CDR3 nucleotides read TGTGCCAGCAGTCGGGGTAGGGGCTACACCTTC.

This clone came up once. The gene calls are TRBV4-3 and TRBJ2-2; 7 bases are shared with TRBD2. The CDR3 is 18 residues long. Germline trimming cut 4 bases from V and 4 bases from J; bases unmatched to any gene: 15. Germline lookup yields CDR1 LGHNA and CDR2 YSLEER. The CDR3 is CASSPRLATARGTGELFF. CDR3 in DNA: TGCGCCAGCAGCCCGCGACTAGCAACGGCCCGGGGCACCGGGGAGCTGTTTTTT.

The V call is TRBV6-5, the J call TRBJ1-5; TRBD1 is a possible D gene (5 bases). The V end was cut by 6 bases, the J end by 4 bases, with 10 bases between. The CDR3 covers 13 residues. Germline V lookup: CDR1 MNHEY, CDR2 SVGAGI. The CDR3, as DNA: TGTGCCAGCAGGGTTAACAGGAATCAGCCCCAGCATTTT. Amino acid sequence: CASRVNRNQPQHF.

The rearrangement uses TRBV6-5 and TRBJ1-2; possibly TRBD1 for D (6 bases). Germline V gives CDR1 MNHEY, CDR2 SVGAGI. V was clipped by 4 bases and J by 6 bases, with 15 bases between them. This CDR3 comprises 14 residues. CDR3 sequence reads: CASSFGQPRHGYTF. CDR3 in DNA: TGTGCCAGCAGTTTTGGACAGCCCCGGCATGGCTACACCTTC.

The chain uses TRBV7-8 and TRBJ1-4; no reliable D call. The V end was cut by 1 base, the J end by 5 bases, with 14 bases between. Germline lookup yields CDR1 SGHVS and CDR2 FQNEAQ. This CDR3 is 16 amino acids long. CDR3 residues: CASSLGAGLRNEKLFF. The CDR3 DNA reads TGTGCCAGCAGCTTAGGAGCAGGCCTAAGGAATGAAAAACTGTTTTTT.

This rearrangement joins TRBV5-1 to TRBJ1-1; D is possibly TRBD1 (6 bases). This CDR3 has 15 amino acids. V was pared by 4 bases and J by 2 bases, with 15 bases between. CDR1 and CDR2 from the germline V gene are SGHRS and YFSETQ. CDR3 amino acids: CASSEKTGPNTEAFF. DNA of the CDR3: TGCGCCAGCAGCGAAAAGACAGGACCTAACACTGAAGCTTTCTTT.

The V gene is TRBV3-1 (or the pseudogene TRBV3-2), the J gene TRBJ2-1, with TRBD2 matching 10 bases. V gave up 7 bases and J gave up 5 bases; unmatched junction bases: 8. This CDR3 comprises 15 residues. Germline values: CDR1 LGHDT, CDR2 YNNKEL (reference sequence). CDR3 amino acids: CASKGGLAANNEQFF. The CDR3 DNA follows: TGTGCCAGCAAGGGAGGACTAGCGGCAAACAATGAGCAGTTCTTC.

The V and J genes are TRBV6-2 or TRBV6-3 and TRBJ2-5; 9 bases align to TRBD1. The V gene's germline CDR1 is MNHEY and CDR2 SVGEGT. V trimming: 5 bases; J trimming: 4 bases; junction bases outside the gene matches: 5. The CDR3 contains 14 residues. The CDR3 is CASSAGTGRETQYF. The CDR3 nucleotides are TGTGCCAGCAGTGCCGGGACAGGGAGAGAGACCCAGTACTTC.

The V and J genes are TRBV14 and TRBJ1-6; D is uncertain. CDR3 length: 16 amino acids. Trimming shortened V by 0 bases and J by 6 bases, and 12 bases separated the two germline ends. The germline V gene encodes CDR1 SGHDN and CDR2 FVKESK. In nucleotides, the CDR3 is TGTGCCAGCAGCCAAGATGGAGGTCCCTTTAATTCACCCCTCCACTTT. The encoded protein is CASSQDGGPFNSPLHF.

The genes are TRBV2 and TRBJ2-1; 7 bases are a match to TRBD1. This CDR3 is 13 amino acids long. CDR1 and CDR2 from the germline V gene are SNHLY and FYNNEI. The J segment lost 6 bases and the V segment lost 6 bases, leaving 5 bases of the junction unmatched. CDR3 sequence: CASRMTGRNEQFF. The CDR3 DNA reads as TGTGCCAGCAGAATGACAGGGCGCAATGAGCAGTTCTTC.

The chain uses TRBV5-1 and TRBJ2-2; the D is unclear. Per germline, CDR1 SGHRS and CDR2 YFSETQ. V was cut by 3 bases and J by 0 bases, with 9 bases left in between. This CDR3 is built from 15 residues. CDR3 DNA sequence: TGCGCCAGCAGCTGGCGGCGGTCGAACACCGGGGAGCTGTTTTTT. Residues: CASSWRRSNTGELFF.

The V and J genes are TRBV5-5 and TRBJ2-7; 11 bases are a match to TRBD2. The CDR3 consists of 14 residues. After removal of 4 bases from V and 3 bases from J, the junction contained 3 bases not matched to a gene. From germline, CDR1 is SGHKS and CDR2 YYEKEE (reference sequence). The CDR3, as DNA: TGTGCCAGCAGCACAACTAGCGGGAGCTACGAGCAGTACTTC. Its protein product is CASSTTSGSYEQYF.

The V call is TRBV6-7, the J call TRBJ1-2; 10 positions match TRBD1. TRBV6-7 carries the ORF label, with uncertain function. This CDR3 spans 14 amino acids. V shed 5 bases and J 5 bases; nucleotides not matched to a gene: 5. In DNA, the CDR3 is TGTGCCAGCAGTAGGGACAGGGGATTTTATGGCTACACCTTC. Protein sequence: CASSRDRGFYGYTF.

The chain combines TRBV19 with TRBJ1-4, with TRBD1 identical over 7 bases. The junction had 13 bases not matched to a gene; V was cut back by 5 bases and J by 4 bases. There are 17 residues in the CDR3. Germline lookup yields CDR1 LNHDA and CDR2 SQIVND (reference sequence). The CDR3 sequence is CASSDYRGSKLNEKLFF. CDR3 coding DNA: TGTGCCAGTAGTGACTACAGGGGATCCAAACTTAATGAAAAACTGTTTTTT.

CDR3 amino acids: CASSVGGRAGTDTQYF. The CDR3 DNA sequence: TGTGCCAGCAGCGTAGGGGGGAGGGCCGGGACAGATACGCAGTATTTT. This chain joins TRBV9 and TRBJ2-3, with 7 positions matching TRBD2. The junction had 7 bases not matched to a gene; V was cut back by 0 bases and J by 3 bases. This CDR3 is built from 16 residues. The germline CDR1 and CDR2 sequences are SGDLS and YYNGEE.

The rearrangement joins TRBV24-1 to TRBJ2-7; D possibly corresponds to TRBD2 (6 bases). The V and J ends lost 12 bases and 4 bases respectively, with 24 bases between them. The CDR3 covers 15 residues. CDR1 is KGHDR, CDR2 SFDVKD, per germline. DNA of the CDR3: TGTGCCGCCGGACCCCCCTGCCCCGGGAGATACGAGCAGTACTTC. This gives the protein CAAGPPCPGRYEQYF.

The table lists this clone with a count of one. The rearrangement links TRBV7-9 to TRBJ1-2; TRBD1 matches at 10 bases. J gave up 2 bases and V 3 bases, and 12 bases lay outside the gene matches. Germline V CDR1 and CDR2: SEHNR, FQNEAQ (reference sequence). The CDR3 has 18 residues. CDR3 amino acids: CASSFFFAGTGVNYGYTF. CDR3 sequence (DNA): TGTGCCAGCAGCTTTTTTTTCGCCGGGACAGGGGTGAACTATGGCTACACCTTC.

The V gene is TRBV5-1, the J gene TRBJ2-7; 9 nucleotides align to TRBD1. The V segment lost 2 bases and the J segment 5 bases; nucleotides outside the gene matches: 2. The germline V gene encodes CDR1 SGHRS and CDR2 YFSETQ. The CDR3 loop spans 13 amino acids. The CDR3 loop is CASSLGDRDEQYF. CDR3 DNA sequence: TGCGCCAGCAGCTTAGGGGACAGGGACGAGCAGTACTTC.

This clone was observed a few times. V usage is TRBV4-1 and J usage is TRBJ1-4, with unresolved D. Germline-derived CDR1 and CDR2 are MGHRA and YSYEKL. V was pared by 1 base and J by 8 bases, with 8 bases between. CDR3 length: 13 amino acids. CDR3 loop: CASSQGLLEKLFF. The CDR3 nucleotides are TGCGCCAGCAGCCAAGGGCTTCTCGAAAAACTGTTTTTT.

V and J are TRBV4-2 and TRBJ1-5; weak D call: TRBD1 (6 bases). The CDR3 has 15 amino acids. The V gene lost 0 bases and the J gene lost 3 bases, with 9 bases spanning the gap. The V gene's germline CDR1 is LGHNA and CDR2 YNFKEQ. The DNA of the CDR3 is TGTGCCAGCAGCCAAGACTGGACAGTCAATCAGCCCCAGCATTTT. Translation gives CASSQDWTVNQPQHF.

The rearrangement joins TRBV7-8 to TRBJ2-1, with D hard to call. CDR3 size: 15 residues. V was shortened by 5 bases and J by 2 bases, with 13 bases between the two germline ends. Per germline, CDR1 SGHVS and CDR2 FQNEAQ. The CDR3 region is CASSPGSRAYNEQFF. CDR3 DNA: TGTGCCAGCAGCCCTGGGTCACGGGCCTACAATGAGCAGTTCTTC.

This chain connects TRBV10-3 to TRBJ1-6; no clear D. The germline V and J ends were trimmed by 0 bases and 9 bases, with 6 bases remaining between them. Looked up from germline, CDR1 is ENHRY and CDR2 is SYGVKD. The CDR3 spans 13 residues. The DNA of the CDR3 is TGTGCCATCAGTGAGTCCCCGGGTTCACCCCTCCACTTT. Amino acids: CAISESPGSPLHF.